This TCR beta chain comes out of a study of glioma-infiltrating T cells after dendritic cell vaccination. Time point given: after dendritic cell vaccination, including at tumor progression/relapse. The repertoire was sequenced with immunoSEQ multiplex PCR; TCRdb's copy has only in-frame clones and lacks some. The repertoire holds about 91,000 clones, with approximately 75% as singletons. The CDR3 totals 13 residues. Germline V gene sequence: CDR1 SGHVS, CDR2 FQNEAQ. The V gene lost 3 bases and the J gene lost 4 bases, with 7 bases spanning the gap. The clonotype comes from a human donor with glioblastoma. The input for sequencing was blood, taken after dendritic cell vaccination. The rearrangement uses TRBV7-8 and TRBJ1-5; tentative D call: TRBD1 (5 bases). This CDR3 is CASSLTVNQPQHF. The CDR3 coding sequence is TGTGCCAGCAGCTTGACAGTGAATCAGCCCCAGCATTTT. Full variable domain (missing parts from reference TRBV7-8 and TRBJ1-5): GAGVSQSPRYKVAKRGQDVALRCDPISGHVSLFWYQQALGQGPEFLTYFQNEAQLDKSGLPSDRFFAERPEGSVSTLKIQRTQQEDSAVYLCASSLTVNQPQHFGDGTRLSIL.